This T cell receptor beta chain was sequenced in a study of T-cell reconstitution after alpha-beta-depleted transplantation in children. Study-wide results and caveats: In patients about two months after transplant, alpha-beta T cells reportedly arose from several hundred expanded graft clones. Several patients had high TCRbeta diversity at day 60; it came from surviving recipient T cells and thymic progenitors. Counts and diversity of T cells one year after transplant came mostly from newly produced T cells.

V was shortened by 6 bases and J by 0 bases, with 6 bases between the two germline ends. The CDR3 covers 13 residues. The germline gives CDR1 SGDLS, CDR2 YYNGEE. Unique molecular identifiers were incorporated during preparation of the TCRbeta library. TCRdb itself ran the PCR reads through MiXCR, one entry per CDR3 protein. This sample has about 980,000 distinct CDR3 sequences, with about 29% found just once. This clonotype appeared a few times. Its antigen is currently unknown. The sample here was PBMCs, mostly from graft donor cells, taken 360 days after TCRalphabeta/CD19-depleted stem cell transplant. This sequence originates from a boy in the first two years of life who had a stem cell transplant for SCID, so the T cells may come from the graft donor. The chain carries TRBV9 and TRBJ2-2; no clear D. The CDR3 here is CASNPANTGELFF. The CDR3 bases are TGTGCCAGCAATCCGGCGAACACCGGGGAGCTGTTTTTT.